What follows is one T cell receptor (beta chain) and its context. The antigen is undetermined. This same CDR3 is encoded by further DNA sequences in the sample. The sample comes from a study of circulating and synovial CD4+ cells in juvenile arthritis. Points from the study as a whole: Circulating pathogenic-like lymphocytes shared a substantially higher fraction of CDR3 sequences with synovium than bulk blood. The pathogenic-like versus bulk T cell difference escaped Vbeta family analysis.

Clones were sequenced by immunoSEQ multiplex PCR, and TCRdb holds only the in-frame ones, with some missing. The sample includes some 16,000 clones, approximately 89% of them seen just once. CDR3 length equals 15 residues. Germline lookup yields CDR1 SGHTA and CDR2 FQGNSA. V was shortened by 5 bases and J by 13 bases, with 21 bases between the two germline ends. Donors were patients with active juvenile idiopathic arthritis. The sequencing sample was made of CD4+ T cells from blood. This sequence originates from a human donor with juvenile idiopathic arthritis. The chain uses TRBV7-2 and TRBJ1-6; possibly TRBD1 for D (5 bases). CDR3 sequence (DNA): TGTGCCAGCAGCCCGATTCCGGGGGTTTCGTCCCCCCTCCACTTT. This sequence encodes CASSPIPGVSSPLHF.